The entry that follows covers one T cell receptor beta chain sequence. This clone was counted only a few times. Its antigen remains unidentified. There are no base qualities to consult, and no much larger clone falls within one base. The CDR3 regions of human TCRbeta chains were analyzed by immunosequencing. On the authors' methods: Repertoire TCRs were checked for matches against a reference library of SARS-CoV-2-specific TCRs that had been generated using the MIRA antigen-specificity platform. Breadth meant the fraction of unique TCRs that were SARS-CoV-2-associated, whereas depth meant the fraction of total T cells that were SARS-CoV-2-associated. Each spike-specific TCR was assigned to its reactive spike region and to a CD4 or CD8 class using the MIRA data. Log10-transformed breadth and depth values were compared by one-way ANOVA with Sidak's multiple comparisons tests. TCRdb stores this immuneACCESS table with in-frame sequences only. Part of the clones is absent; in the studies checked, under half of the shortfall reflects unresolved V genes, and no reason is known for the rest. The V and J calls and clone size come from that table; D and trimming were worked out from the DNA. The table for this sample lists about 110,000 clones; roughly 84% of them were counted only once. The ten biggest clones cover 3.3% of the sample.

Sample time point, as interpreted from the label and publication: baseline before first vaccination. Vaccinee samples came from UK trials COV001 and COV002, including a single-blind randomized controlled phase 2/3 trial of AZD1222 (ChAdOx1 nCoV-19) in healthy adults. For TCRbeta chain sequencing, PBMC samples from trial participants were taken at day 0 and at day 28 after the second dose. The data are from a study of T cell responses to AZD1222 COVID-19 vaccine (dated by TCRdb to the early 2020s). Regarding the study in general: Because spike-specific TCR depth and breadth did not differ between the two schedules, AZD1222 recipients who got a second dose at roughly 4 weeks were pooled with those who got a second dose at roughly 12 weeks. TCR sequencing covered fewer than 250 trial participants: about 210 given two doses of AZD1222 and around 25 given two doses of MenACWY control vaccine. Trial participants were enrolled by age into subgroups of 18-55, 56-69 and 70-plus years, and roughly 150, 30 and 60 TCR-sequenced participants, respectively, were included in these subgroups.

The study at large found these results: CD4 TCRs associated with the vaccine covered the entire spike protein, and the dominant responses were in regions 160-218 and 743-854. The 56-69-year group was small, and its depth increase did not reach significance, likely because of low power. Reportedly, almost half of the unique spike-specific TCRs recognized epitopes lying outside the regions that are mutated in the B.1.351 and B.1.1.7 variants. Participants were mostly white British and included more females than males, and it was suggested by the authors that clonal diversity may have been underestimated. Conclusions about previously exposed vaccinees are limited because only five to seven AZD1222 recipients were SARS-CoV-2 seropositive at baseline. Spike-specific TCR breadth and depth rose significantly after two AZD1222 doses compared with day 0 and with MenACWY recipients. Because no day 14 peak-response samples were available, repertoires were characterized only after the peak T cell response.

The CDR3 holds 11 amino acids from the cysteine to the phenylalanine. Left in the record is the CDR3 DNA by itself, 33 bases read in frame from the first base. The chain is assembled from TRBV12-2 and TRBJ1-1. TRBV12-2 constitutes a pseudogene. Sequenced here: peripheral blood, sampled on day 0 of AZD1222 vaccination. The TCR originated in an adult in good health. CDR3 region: CASELPTEAFF. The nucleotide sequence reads TGTGCAAGTGAGTTGCCCACTGAAGCTTTCTTT.